This T cell receptor beta chain derives from a study of cytomegalovirus exposure and HLA in healthy donors. PCR amplification relied on 60 Vbeta primers (plus 13 Jbeta primers). Sequencing was performed with immunoSEQ multiplex PCR; in TCRdb, only in-frame clones are kept and a portion is missing. The sample data list roughly 120,000 clones. Regarding this clone: What it binds is unknown.

The V end lost 2 bases, the J end lost 4 bases, and 12 bases lay between the germline ends. This CDR3 region has 15 residues. The V gene's germline CDR1 is SNHLY and CDR2 FYNNEI. General observations from the study: About 87% or about 30% of the time was how often most TCR beta V segments were productive, according to an earlier analysis. In a later analysis, parvovirus B19, influenza, CMV and Epstein-Barr virus appeared linked to several top co-occurrence clusters. A later analysis revealed that TCR association rates differed between HLA loci, peaking at DRB1 and bottoming out at HLA-C. The later analysis indicated that the majority of CMV-associated TCR beta chains appeared HLA-restricted.

The chain links TRBV2 to TRBJ1-5; a weak D match, TRBD1 (5 bases). The sample consisted of PBMCs. This TCR came from a man in his forties or fifties in good health and CMV-seronegative. The CDR3 here is CASSESRDLNQPQHF. CDR3 bases: TGTGCCAGCAGTGAATCCAGGGACTTAAATCAGCCCCAGCATTTT.